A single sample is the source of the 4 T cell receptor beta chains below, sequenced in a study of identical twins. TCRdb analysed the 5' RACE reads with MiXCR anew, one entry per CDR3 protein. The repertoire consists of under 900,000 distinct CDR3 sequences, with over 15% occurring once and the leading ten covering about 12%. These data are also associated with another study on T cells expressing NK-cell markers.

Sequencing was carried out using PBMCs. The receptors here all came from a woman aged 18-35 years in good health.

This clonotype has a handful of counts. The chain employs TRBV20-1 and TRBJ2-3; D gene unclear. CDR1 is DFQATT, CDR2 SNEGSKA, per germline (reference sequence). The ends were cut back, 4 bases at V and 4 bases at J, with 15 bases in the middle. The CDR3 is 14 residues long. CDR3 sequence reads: CSAKGPLGSDTQYF. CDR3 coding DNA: TGCAGTGCTAAAGGACCCCTCGGGTCAGATACGCAGTATTTT.

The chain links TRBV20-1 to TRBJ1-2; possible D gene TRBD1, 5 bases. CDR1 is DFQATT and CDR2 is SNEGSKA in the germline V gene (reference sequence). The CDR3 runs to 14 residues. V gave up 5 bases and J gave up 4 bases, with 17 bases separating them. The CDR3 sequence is CSAPNRDRSYGYTF. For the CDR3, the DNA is TGCAGTGCTCCAAACCGGGACCGCAGCTATGGCTACACCTTC.

The CDR3 loop reads CASSSLAGGNSEAFF. The CDR3 DNA reads TGCGCCAGCAGCTCCCTGGCGGGGGGTAATTCTGAAGCTTTCTTT. The chain joins TRBV5-1 to TRBJ1-1, with D perhaps matching TRBD1 (5 bases). Germline V gene sequence: CDR1 SGHRS, CDR2 YFSETQ. V lost 3 bases and J lost 6, with 18 bases in between. CDR3 length equals 15 residues. The full variable domain, completed using reference TRBV5-1 and TRBJ1-1, is KAGVTQTPRYLIKTRGQQVTLSCSPISGHRSVSWYQQTPGQGLQFLFEYFSETQRNKGNFPGRFSGRQFSNSRSEMNVSTLELGDSALYLCASSSLAGGNSEAFFGQGTRLTVV.

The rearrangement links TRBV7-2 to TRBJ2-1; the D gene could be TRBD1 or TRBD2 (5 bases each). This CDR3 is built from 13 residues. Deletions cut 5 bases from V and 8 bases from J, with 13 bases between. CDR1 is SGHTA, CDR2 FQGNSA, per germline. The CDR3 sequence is CASSKNLGDEQFF. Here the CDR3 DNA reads TGTGCCAGCAGCAAAAACCTGGGGGATGAGCAGTTCTTC.